This entry is about one TCR beta chain. The specificity of this receptor is unknown. Per-base qualities were not stored, and no clone one base away is much larger. The cohort comprised several hundred healthy bone marrow donors. At the time of sampling, all cohort members were nominally healthy, though unrecorded immune exposures were likely present. The donor was CMV seropositive and belonged to the group of 250 to 300 seropositive cohort members. Each donor provided a peripheral blood sample, and peripheral blood mononuclear cells were used for TCR beta sequencing. Genomic DNA extraction from the blood cell samples was performed with the Qiagen DNeasy Blood Extraction Kit. Libraries were built with the immunoSEQ multiplex PCR assay. A mixture of 60 forward primers for TCR Vbeta segments and 13 reverse primers for TCR Jbeta segments was used in the multiplex PCR. A multiplex PCR assay on genomic DNA amplified the CDR3 region of rearranged TCR beta genes. The Illumina HiSeq System was used to sequence the amplified TCR beta libraries as 87-base-pair reads. The authors processed their data as follows. In a later analysis, tens of millions of unique TCR beta chains were counted across the roughly 670 repertoires, and roughly 10 million of these chains were shared by at least two donors. Raw reads were error-corrected and collapsed into unique sequences with a nearest-neighbor algorithm that merged closely related sequences to remove PCR and sequencing errors. To assign V, D and J gene segments, CDR3 sequences were aligned to IMGT reference sequences. For a sequence to be retained, at least a six-nucleotide match to both a V gene segment and a J gene segment was required. Rearrangements were classified as productive when the CDR3 lacked stop codons and remained in frame with V and J, and all other rearrangements were classified as non-productive. CDR3 was defined by IMGT convention, running from the second conserved V-encoded cysteine to the conserved J-encoded phenylalanine. In an earlier analysis of more than 550 of the donors, sequences lacking an unambiguous match to a single V gene segment were excluded. An earlier analysis of about 600 of the donors called V segments functional above 56.7% productive rearrangements and segregating when the between-donor standard deviation exceeded 5%. A statistical classification framework was developed to diagnose cytomegalovirus status using the catalog of TCR beta chain sequences. In a later analysis, V and J genes were assigned by comparing TCR nucleotide sequences against IMGT/GENE-DB human TR gene sequences. A later analysis assigned CDR3 sequences and most-parsimonious VDJ recombination scenarios with the TCRdist pipeline. A later analysis defined each TCR beta chain by its CDR3 amino acid sequence plus V-gene family, and excluded reads lacking a unique V-gene family. A later analysis removed 550 to 650 highly shared, low-generation-probability nucleotide sequences to deal with suspected cross-contamination and a sequencing artifact. In a later analysis, a clonal expansion index for each public chain was calculated from normalized within-repertoire ranks of inferred template counts. A later analysis computed generation probabilities with a VDJ recombination model fitted to out-of-frame rearrangements, and checked the results against IGoR. In a later analysis, hypergeometric tests were used to score TCR-TCR, TCR-HLA and TCR-CMV co-occurrence, with a repertoire-size bias correction applied to TCR pairs. A later analysis estimated false discovery rates by permuting HLA or CMV assignments 20 times. In a later analysis, co-occurring TCRs were grouped using DBSCAN, with TCRdist sequence similarity added in when clustering inside HLA-allele-positive subsets. Co-occurrence clustering excluded repertoires with fewer than 30,000 or more than 120,000 public chains, plus five with anomalous nucleotide sharing. Sourced from immuneACCESS, this table was stored by TCRdb with only in-frame sequences that have V and J called. A share of the clones is absent; for the studies checked, an unresolved V gene accounts for under half, and the remainder has no known explanation. The V and J calls and clone size are taken from that table; D and trimming were inferred from the DNA. This sample is represented by under 200,000 clones; roughly an eighth of them were singletons. The ten biggest clones cover 7.8% of the sample.

This specimen belongs to a study of cytomegalovirus exposure and HLA in healthy donors (dated by TCRdb to about 2017). As for the study more broadly: An earlier analysis of approximately 640 of the donors reported 276 Gb of sequence data and 117 million unique TCR beta sequences from about 200 million T cells. Roughly 300 gigabases of sequencing data and 75 million to 85 million unique TCR sequences made up an early release that covered some 640 HLA-typed donors. Of the 398 genotyped donors, approximately 80% fell in the genetic ancestry cluster associated with self-reported Caucasian donors. The study aimed to test whether signatures of past pathogen exposure could be identified by cataloging public T cell receptors. The study used immunosequencing to profile the T cell repertoires of 666 subjects and linked those repertoires to cytomegalovirus serostatus. A separate validation cohort of some 130 different subjects was used in addition to the approximately 610-subject first cohort. The study combined high-throughput TCR immunosequencing, statistical association of individual TCRs with disease status, and machine learning to predict cytomegalovirus infection status. A later analysis re-analyzed previously published TCR beta repertoires from roughly 690 donors and added high-resolution HLA genotyping to study TCR occurrence patterns. Rather than drawing on any new phenotypic data, the later analysis identified candidate immune exposures from TCR beta sequences and the way those sequences occurred across donors. An earlier analysis of approximately 630 of the donors applied high-throughput TCR beta sequencing to assess whether each TCR beta V gene segment acted as functional or pseudogenic. Donor age, sex, ethnicity and CMV serostatus were compiled alongside the repertoire data. Genome-wide SNP genotypes for about 55% of the 666 donors were used in a later genetic analysis, which treated that subset as a discovery cohort. Every repertoire in the discovery cohort had been generated on one and the same sequencing platform. HLA typing included class I and class II loci at four-digit resolution. The number of donors typed differed by locus, with roughly 620-630 for A, B, C, DRB1 and DQB1, around 500 for DQA1, 606 for DPA1, and 472 for DPB1. Four or five DR-DQ haplotypes were treated as single units for association and clustering because of strong linkage in the cohort. On average, 235,054 unique TCR beta nucleotide sequences were sequenced per donor among more than 350 genotyped donors of the cohort, with roughly 18% of those sequences being non-productive. The research as a whole found: In a later analysis, HLA-associated TCR beta chains were found to be more clonally expanded and to have lower generation probabilities than equally common non-associated chains. This cohort had only TCR beta chains sequenced, and the lack of alpha or paired-chain data limited which features could be detected. Specific HLA alleles were associated with more than 15,000 TCR beta sequences at a false discovery rate of 0.05 in a later analysis. A further reported finding was that TCR beta sequences accurately predicted the HLA-A and HLA-B alleles for most subjects in the first cohort. The study gave a list of more than 150 TCR beta chains associated with cytomegalovirus. Assigning TCR associations to individual alleles was difficult when HLA alleles, especially DR and DQ, strongly co-occurred. In a later genetic analysis, a missense DCLRE1C variant was associated with V-gene and J-gene trimming of TCR beta chains, and the association was replicated in an independent cohort. The authors suggested that the approach could potentially be extended to other disease states and immunological phenotypes. Immune exposure information for the cohort was limited to CMV serostatus. The sequencing pipeline was judged likely to have produced a cluster of highly shared sequence variants as a technical artifact. Some 16 rarely observed V segments, including chromosome 9 orphons, were excluded from the earlier analysis of several hundred of the donors because counts were too low. In a later analysis, TCR association rates were found to vary across HLA loci, with the most associated TCRs seen for DRB1 alleles and the fewest for HLA-C alleles. The 87-base-pair reads could not distinguish some IMGT-functional V segments, including TRBV6-2 and TRBV6-3, so those segments were excluded. In an earlier analysis of several hundred of the donors, most TCR beta V segments were observed in productive rearrangements about 87% or about 30% of the time, broadly matching IMGT annotations. Linkage disequilibrium might explain the correlated functional status among segregating V segments, but an unknown experimental factor could not be ruled out. Most TCR sequences were observed very rarely across donors, whereas some public TCRs were present in many individuals. According to a later analysis, parvovirus B19, influenza, CMV and Epstein-Barr virus appeared linked to several top co-occurrence clusters. Compared with the approximately 720-donor mean, donors in an Asian-associated ancestry cluster had fewer N-insertions in productive TCRs, according to a later genetic analysis. Because some donors lacked HLA typing at each locus, the association tests relied only on the typed subset. A later analysis found that most CMV-associated TCR beta chains appeared HLA-restricted, with HLA associations seemingly driven largely by CMV exposure. In both the original and validation cohorts, the classifier was reported to diagnose cytomegalovirus status with high specificity and sensitivity. Roughly uniform sequencing depth across donors was assumed in presence/absence analyses, although this assumption may not hold. In vitro tests confirmed that a few of the cytomegalovirus-associated TCR beta chains recognize cytomegalovirus antigens.

V and J lose 6 bases and 1 base, and a span of 7 bases separates them. From the germline V gene (reference sequence), CDR1 is LNHDA and CDR2 is SQIVND. The CDR3 goes from the cysteine to the phenylalanine over 13 residues. The read is trimmed to its CDR3 DNA, 39 bases read in frame from base 1. Sequencing was carried out using PBMCs. The receptor was isolated from a man between 50 and 59 years old in good health and CMV-seropositive. Recombination joined TRBV19 with TRBJ1-3; TRBD1 is possibly the D segment (5 matching bases). The CDR3 protein: CASSRQSGNTIYF. The nucleotide sequence reads as follows: TGTGCCAGTAGCAGACAGTCTGGAAACACCATATATTTT.